The 8 T cell receptor beta chains listed next were all sequenced from one sample in a study of somatic mutations in cytotoxic T cells in rheumatoid arthritis. The table came from immunoSEQ multiplex PCR; TCRdb's copy has only in-frame clones and leaves some out. The profile shows about 20,000 clones, about 86% of them singletons. The sequenced sample was CD8+ T cells sorted from blood. These receptors all stem from a woman in her 50s in good health.

The chain combines TRBV9 with TRBJ2-7; 8 nucleotides agree with TRBD1. The CDR3 covers 14 residues. Germline trimming cut 3 bases from V and 7 bases from J; bases unmatched to any gene: 9. Germline-derived CDR1 and CDR2 are SGDLS and YYNGEE. CDR3 residues: CASSAQTGAEEQYF. CDR3 coding DNA: TGTGCCAGCAGCGCCCAGACAGGGGCGGAAGAGCAGTACTTC.

This clone was found once. The chain links TRBV10-3 to TRBJ2-7; the match to TRBD1 covers 8 bases. This CDR3 spans 14 amino acids. Germline V gene sequence: CDR1 ENHRY, CDR2 SYGVKD. Trimming cost V 4 bases and J 6 bases; bases outside gene matches: 8. In nucleotides, the CDR3 is TGTGCCATCAGTGCCCCTGGACAGGGTGGCGAGCAGTACGTC. It codes for CAISAPGQGGEQYV.

This chain connects TRBV4-2 to TRBJ2-3; 16 nucleotides match TRBD2. The CDR3 consists of 17 residues. Germline V gives CDR1 LGHNA, CDR2 YNFKEQ. The ends lost 3 bases at V and 1 base at J; junction bases unmatched: 1. CDR3 in DNA: TGTGCCAGCAGCCAGGGGACTAGCGGGGGGGGCACAGATACGCAGTATTTT. Translated: CASSQGTSGGGTDTQYF.

The chain has TRBV7-6 and TRBJ2-7; 7 nucleotides line up with TRBD2. V was clipped by 5 bases and J by 2 bases; unmatched bases: 9. Germline V gene lookup returns CDR1 SGHVS and CDR2 FNYEAQ. The CDR3 is 15 residues long. The CDR3 protein is CASSLSAGVPYEQYF. The CDR3 region has the DNA TGTGCCAGCAGCCTAAGTGCGGGGGTCCCCTACGAGCAGTACTTC.

V is TRBV28 and J is TRBJ2-7; 7 nucleotides agree with TRBD1. With 8 bases clipped from V and 7 bases from J, the junction kept 11 bases outside the gene matches. This CDR3 contains 13 residues. The germline V gene has CDR1 MDHEN and CDR2 SYDVKM. This chain's CDR3 is CASEGTDDREQYV. The CDR3 DNA follows: TGTGCCAGCGAGGGGACAGATGATCGGGAGCAGTACGTC.

The genes are TRBV6-5 and TRBJ1-1, with a weak D call TRBD1 (5 bases). Trimming pared 2 bases from V and 1 base from J, leaving 8 bases between. The germline V gene encodes CDR1 MNHEY and CDR2 SVGAGI. This CDR3 is built from 14 residues. CDR3 nucleotide sequence: TGTGCCAGCAGTTACCGACAGTCGAACACTGAAGCTTTCTTT. Translating it yields CASSYRQSNTEAFF.

The chain carries TRBV7-8 and TRBJ2-7; possibly TRBD1 for D (5 bases). Germline CDR1 and CDR2: SGHVS and FQNEAQ. V lost 1 base to trimming and J lost 0 bases, with 10 bases between them. The CDR3 runs to 15 residues. The CDR3 is CASSLEFDSSYEQYF. The CDR3 DNA follows: TGTGCCAGCAGCTTAGAGTTTGACAGCTCCTACGAGCAGTACTTC. Drawing the rest from reference TRBV7-8 and TRBJ2-7, the complete variable domain is GAGVSQSPRYKVAKRGQDVALRCDPISGHVSLFWYQQALGQGPEFLTYFQNEAQLDKSGLPSDRFFAERPEGSVSTLKIQRTQQEDSAVYLCASSLEFDSSYEQYFGPGTRLTVT.

V is TRBV28 and J is TRBJ1-1, with 10 bases lining up with TRBD1. The germline V gene has CDR1 MDHEN and CDR2 SYDVKM. The CDR3 has 14 amino acids. Trimming cost V 3 bases and J 10 bases; bases outside gene matches: 8. The CDR3 loop is CASSLMGQGLRAFF. CDR3 in DNA: TGTGCCAGCAGTTTGATGGGACAGGGGTTGCGAGCTTTCTTT.